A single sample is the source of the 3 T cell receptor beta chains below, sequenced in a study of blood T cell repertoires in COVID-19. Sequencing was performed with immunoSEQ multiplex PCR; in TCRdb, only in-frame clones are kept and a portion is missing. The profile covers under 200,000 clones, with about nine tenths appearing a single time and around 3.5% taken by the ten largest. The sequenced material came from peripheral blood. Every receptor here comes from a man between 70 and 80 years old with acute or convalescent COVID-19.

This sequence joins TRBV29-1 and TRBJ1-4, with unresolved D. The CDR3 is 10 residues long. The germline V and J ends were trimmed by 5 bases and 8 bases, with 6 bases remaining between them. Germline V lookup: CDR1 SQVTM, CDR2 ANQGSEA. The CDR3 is CSVTCEKLFF. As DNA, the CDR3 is TGCAGCGTTACATGCGAAAAACTGTTTTTT.

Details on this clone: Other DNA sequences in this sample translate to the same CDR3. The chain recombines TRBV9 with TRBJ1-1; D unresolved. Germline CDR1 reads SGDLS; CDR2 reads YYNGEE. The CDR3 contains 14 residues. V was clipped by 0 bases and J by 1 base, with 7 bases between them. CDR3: CASSVVSGNTEAFF. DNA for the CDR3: TGTGCCAGCAGCGTAGTATCAGGGAACACTGAAGCTTTCTTT.

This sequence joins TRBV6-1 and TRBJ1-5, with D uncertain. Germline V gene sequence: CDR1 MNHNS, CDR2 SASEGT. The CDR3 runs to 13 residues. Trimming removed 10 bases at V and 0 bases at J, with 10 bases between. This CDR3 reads CATAENSNQPQHF. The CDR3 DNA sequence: TGTGCCACCGCGGAGAATAGCAATCAGCCCCAGCATTTT.